What follows are 25 T cell receptor beta chains derived from one specimen sequenced in a study of CXCR3-negative and CXCR3-positive naive CD8 T cells. Study outcomes and limitations: Compared with CXCR3-negative naive cells, CXCR3-positive naive cells showed more hydrophobic TRB CDR3s.

UMI-labeled 5' RACE yielded the TRB cDNA libraries. TCRdb re-called the 5' RACE reads; one entry per CDR3 protein, DNA not given. Listed are about 94,000 distinct CDR3 sequences; 0.5% to 0.55% falls within the top ten. Their specific antigens are unknown. The sequencing sample was made of naive CXCR3+ CD8+ T cells from blood. Subset indicated: CD45RO-CCR7+CD27+CD95- naive CD8+ T cells expressing CXCR3 (TNR3+). The source is a human donor in good health. Some clones in this sample may be carry-over from other donors' samples.

The CDR3 sequence is CASRGGISDTQYF. V and J are TRBV2 and TRBJ2-3; TCRdb lists TRBD1, though no DNA is available to test this call. CDR1 is SNHLY, CDR2 FYNNEI, per germline. The CDR3 covers 13 residues.

The V and J genes are TRBV6-6 and TRBJ1-1. Germline assignment: CDR1 MNHNY and CDR2 SVGAGI (reference sequence). This CDR3 spans 14 amino acids. The CDR3 here is CASSYRGGNTEAFF.

This sequence joins TRBV28 and TRBJ1-1; TCRdb's D call of TRBD1 is untestable without DNA. Germline CDR1 is MDHEN and CDR2 is SYDVKM. The CDR3 sequence is 13 residues long. The CDR3 sequence is CASSAHRMGEAFF.

The gene calls are TRBV29-1 and TRBJ2-7; the TCRdb D gene call, TRBD2, has no DNA to confirm it. Germline V lookup: CDR1 SQVTM, CDR2 ANQGSEA. The length of the CDR3 is 15 residues. The CDR3 region is CSVESERENSYEQYF.

The V and J genes are TRBV20-1 and TRBJ2-7; TCRdb's D call of TRBD1 is untestable without DNA. The CDR3 totals 13 residues. The germline V gene encodes CDR1 DFQATT and CDR2 SNEGSKA (reference sequence). Here the CDR3 reads CSARDRATYEQYF.

The chain links TRBV5-4 to TRBJ2-2; the TCRdb D gene call, TRBD2, has no DNA to confirm it. The CDR3 extends over 16 amino acids. CDR1 is SGHNT, CDR2 YYREEE, per germline (reference sequence). The CDR3: CASSYLSGTYTGELFF.

This chain joins TRBV20-1 and TRBJ1-4. In germline, CDR1 is DFQATT, CDR2 SNEGSKA (reference sequence). The CDR3 totals 14 residues. CDR3 residues: CSAPGRVPSEKLFF.

This chain joins TRBV12-3 or TRBV12-4 and TRBJ2-3; TCRdb gives TRBD2 as the D gene, but with no DNA this cannot be confirmed. The CDR3 has 15 amino acids. CDR3 region: CASGGEGNPPDTQYF.

The J gene is TRBJ2-3, the V gene TRBV6-6; TCRdb calls TRBD1, which cannot be checked without DNA. Germline lookup yields CDR1 MNHNY and CDR2 SVGAGI (reference sequence). This CDR3 comprises 16 residues. This CDR3 is CASSFPGQGSSDTQYF.

V and J are TRBV7-6 and TRBJ2-7; TCRdb designates TRBD1, a call that cannot be tested without DNA. Germline V gene data show CDR1 as SGHVS and CDR2 as FNYEAQ. The CDR3 loop spans 13 amino acids. The CDR3 reads CASSAPGGSEQYF.

J is TRBJ2-2 and V is TRBV24-1; without DNA, the TCRdb call of TRBD2 cannot be checked. CDR3 length equals 18 residues. CDR1 and CDR2 (germline): KGHDR, SFDVKD. This CDR3 is CATSDPQTSGNYTGELFF.

The V gene is TRBV12-3 or TRBV12-4, the J gene TRBJ2-7. The CDR3 is 13 residues long. The CDR3 reads CASSFHASYEQYF.

The chain links TRBV5-1 to TRBJ2-7; TCRdb picks TRBD1, but there is no DNA to check that call. The germline V gene has CDR1 SGHRS and CDR2 YFSETQ. The CDR3 totals 14 residues. The CDR3 region is CASSGGRWDYEQYF.

The rearrangement uses TRBV5-6 and TRBJ1-5. This CDR3 is built from 13 residues. Germline values: CDR1 SGHDT, CDR2 YYEEEE. CDR3 residues: CASGLGRSQPQHF. The full variable domain, in which reference TRBV5-6 and TRBJ1-5 provide the parts outside the CDR3, is DAGVTQSPTHLIKTRGQQVTLRCSPKSGHDTVSWYQQALGQGPQFIFQYYEEEERQRGNFPDRFSGHQFPNYSSELNVNALLLGDSALYLCASGLGRSQPQHFGDGTRLSIL.

The V and J genes are TRBV27 and TRBJ2-7; TCRdb gives TRBD2 as the D gene, but with no DNA this cannot be confirmed. This CDR3 has 14 residues. Per the germline V gene, CDR1 is MNHEY and CDR2 is SMNVEV (reference sequence). CDR3 in amino acids: CASSPVAVAYEQYF.

This rearrangement joins TRBV15 to TRBJ2-7; TCRdb selects TRBD1, and the lack of DNA leaves this call unchecked. The germline gives CDR1 LNHNV, CDR2 YYDKDF (reference sequence). The CDR3 is 15 residues long. CDR3 amino acids: CATSSRDRGSHEQYF.

The rearrangement joins TRBV7-2 to TRBJ2-1; no DNA is available, so the TRBD1 call from TCRdb remains unchecked. Germline CDR1 SGHTA, CDR2 FQGNSA. The CDR3 is 14 residues long. The CDR3 loop reads CASSTRVLDNEQFF.

CDR3 residues: CASSPPEFEETQYF. The J gene is TRBJ2-5, the V gene TRBV7-9; TCRdb returns TRBD1, unconfirmable since there is no DNA. Germline V gives CDR1 SEHNR, CDR2 FQNEAQ (reference sequence). The CDR3 is 14 amino acids.

This chain links TRBV6-5 with TRBJ2-1; TCRdb indicates TRBD1, and absent DNA this call remains unverified. Germline CDR1 is MNHEY and CDR2 is SVGAGI. The CDR3 length is 12 residues. This CDR3 is CASSWSRNEQFF.

This chain links TRBV12-3 or TRBV12-4 with TRBJ1-5; the TCRdb D gene call, TRBD1, has no DNA to confirm it. There are 16 residues in the CDR3. The CDR3 region is CASSFFTRARGQPQHF.

The rearrangement links TRBV7-9 to TRBJ2-7; there is no DNA to check the TCRdb D call of TRBD1. The CDR3 is 13 residues long. Germline CDR1 is SEHNR and CDR2 is FQNEAQ (reference sequence). CDR3 region: CASSFVHDYEQYF.

This sequence joins TRBV11-2 and TRBJ1-1. This CDR3 has 12 amino acids. Germline-derived CDR1 and CDR2 are SGHAT and FQNNGV. CDR3 residues: CASSQTNTEAFF.

This sequence joins TRBV15 and TRBJ2-1; the TCRdb call, TRBD1, lacks DNA for checking. The CDR3 spans 15 residues. Germline lookup yields CDR1 LNHNV and CDR2 YYDKDF (reference sequence). The CDR3 sequence is CATSQIPTRGDEQFF.

The V and J genes are TRBV15 and TRBJ1-1. The germline V gene encodes CDR1 LNHNV and CDR2 YYDKDF (reference sequence). The CDR3 consists of 12 residues. CDR3 loop: CATSSLSTEAFF.

CDR3 loop: CASSQDWSTDTQYF. This chain joins TRBV6-6 and TRBJ2-3; TCRdb calls TRBD2, which cannot be checked without DNA. Germline V gives CDR1 MNHNY, CDR2 SVGAGI (reference sequence). The CDR3 is 14 residues long.